This passage covers 10 T cell receptor beta chains from one sample sequenced in a study of graft-versus-host responses after intestinal transplantation. The data were produced by immunoSEQ multiplex PCR, yet TCRdb's version contains in-frame clones alone and is incomplete. The data contain fewer than 70,000 clones, around 90% of them seen just once; the ten biggest clones take up around 7%. This specimen consisted of bone marrow, obtained approximately 740 days after intestinal transplantation. Every receptor here comes from a human patient who received an intestinal transplant, so some T cells may come from the graft donor.

The CDR3 bases are TGTGCCAGCAGAAGATACAGGGATGCGAACTATGGCTACACCTTC. It is translated as CASRRYRDANYGYTF. This sequence joins TRBV6-1 and TRBJ1-2, with D tentatively TRBD1 (6 bases). V was clipped by 6 bases and J by 2 bases, with 16 bases between them. The V gene's germline CDR1 is MNHNS and CDR2 SASEGT. The CDR3 totals 15 residues.

The V call is TRBV19, the J call TRBJ2-2; the match to TRBD1 covers 10 bases. The CDR3 sequence is 15 residues long. V gave up 1 base and J gave up 7 bases; unmatched junction bases: 3. The germline gives CDR1 LNHDA, CDR2 SQIVND (reference sequence). This CDR3 is CASSIGTGGDGELFF. DNA for the CDR3: TGTGCCAGTAGTATAGGGACAGGGGGAGACGGGGAGCTGTTTTTT.

The chain employs TRBV28 and TRBJ2-1; D is possibly TRBD2 (7 bases). The CDR3 contains 15 residues. Germline-derived CDR1 and CDR2 are MDHEN and SYDVKM. The V end lost 3 bases, the J end lost 0 bases, and 9 bases lay between the germline ends. The CDR3 bases are TGTGCCAGCAGTTTGGGAGGGGGCTCCTACAATGAGCAGTTCTTC. It codes for CASSLGGGSYNEQFF.

The gene calls are TRBV27 and TRBJ2-1, with D unresolved. V was cut by 6 bases and J by 3 bases, with 21 bases left in between. There are 17 residues in the CDR3. Per the germline V gene, CDR1 is MNHEY and CDR2 is SMNVEV (reference sequence). This CDR3 reads CASSSKGTWAYYNEQFF. CDR3 bases: TGTGCCAGCAGCTCAAAAGGAACCTGGGCTTACTACAATGAGCAGTTCTTC.

A single count supports this clone. One junction end does not reproduce the germline sequence, and a read error may be involved. The rearrangement links TRBV5-1 to TRBJ2-5; 9 bases are shared with TRBD1. Germline lookup yields CDR1 SGHRS and CDR2 YFSETQ. There are 15 residues in the CDR3. The CDR3: CASSLGGQGTKTQYF. CDR3 DNA: TGTGCCAGCAGCTTGGGGGGACAGGGTACGAAGACCCAGTACTTC. Supplemented by reference TRBV5-1 and TRBJ2-5, the full variable domain reads KAGVTQTPRYLIKTRGQQVTLSCSPISGHRSVSWYQQTPGQGLQFLFEYFSETQRNKGNFPGRFSGRQFSNSRSEMNVSTLELGDSALYLCASSLGGQGTKTQYFGPGTRLLVL.

The chain carries TRBV10-3 and TRBJ2-7; TRBD2 aligns across 14 bases. This CDR3 has 17 residues. J gave up 2 bases and V 5 bases, and 8 bases lay outside the gene matches. Germline V gene sequence: CDR1 ENHRY, CDR2 SYGVKD. The CDR3 is CAISTGTSGGRAYEQYF. CDR3 sequence (DNA): TGTGCCATCAGTACCGGGACTAGCGGGGGCCGGGCCTACGAGCAGTACTTC.

This clone occurred once. V gene TRBV6-1 combines with J gene TRBJ1-5; TRBD1 aligns across 7 bases. The CDR3 has 14 residues. The V segment lost 6 bases and the J segment 6 bases; nucleotides outside the gene matches: 8. Germline CDR1 MNHNS, CDR2 SASEGT. CDR3 region: CASRIDRVIQPQHF. In nucleotides, the CDR3 is TGTGCCAGCAGGATAGACAGGGTTATTCAGCCCCAGCATTTT.

Only one count was recorded for this clone. The V call is TRBV5-5, the J call TRBJ1-1; no firm D call. Germline CDR1 and CDR2: SGHKS and YYEKEE (reference sequence). This CDR3 contains 12 residues. V was cut by 4 bases and J by 5 bases, with 9 bases left in between. Here the CDR3 reads CASSMWVTEAFF. Here the CDR3 DNA reads TGTGCCAGCAGCATGTGGGTAACTGAAGCTTTCTTT.

The sample holds one count of this clone. The CDR3 reads CASRGRQQNSNQPQHF. CDR3 nucleotides: TGTGCCAGTAGGGGCAGACAGCAAAATAGCAATCAGCCCCAGCATTTT. The chain links TRBV19 to TRBJ1-5; D is perhaps TRBD1 (5 bases). The V and J ends lost 6 bases and 0 bases respectively, with 15 bases between them. CDR1 and CDR2 (germline): LNHDA, SQIVND (reference sequence). There are 16 residues in the CDR3.

The rearrangement joins TRBV7-6 to TRBJ2-7; the match to TRBD2 covers 9 bases. The junction had 16 bases not matched to a gene; V was cut back by 5 bases and J by 5 bases. This CDR3 spans 17 amino acids. Germline-derived CDR1 and CDR2 are SGHVS and FNYEAQ. The CDR3 reads CASSPGGLAGRWDEQYF. CDR3 nucleotide sequence: TGTGCCAGCAGCCCTGGGGGGCTAGCGGGAAGGTGGGACGAGCAGTACTTC.